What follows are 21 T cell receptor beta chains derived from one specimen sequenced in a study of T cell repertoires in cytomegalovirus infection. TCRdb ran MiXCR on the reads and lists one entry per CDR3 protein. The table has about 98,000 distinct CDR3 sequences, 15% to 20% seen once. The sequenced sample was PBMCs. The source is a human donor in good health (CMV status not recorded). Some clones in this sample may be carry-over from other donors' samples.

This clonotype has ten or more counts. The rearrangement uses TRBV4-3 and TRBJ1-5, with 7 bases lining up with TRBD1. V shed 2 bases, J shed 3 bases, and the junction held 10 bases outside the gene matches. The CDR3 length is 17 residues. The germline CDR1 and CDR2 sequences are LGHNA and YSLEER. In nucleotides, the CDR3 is TGCGCCAGCAGCCAACCGGAGGGGGCCGAGGACAATCAGCCCCAGCATTTT. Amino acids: CASSQPEGAEDNQPQHF.

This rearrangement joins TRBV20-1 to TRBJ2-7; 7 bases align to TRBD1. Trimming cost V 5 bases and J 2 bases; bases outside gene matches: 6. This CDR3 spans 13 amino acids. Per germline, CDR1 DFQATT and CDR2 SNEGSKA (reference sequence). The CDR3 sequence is CSAGLTGTYEQYF. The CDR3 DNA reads TGCAGTGCTGGGTTGACAGGGACCTACGAGCAGTACTTC.

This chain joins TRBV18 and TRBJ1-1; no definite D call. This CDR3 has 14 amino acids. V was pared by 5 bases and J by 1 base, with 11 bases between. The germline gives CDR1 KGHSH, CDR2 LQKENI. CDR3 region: CASSAVDGNTEAFF. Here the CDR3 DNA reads TGTGCCAGCTCAGCCGTGGACGGGAACACTGAAGCTTTCTTT. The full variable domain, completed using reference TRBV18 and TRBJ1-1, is NAGVMQNPRHLVRRRGQEARLRCSPMKGHSHVYWYRQLPEEGLKFMVYLQKENIIDESGMPKERFSAEFPKEGPSILRIQQVVRGDSAAYFCASSAVDGNTEAFFGQGTRLTVV.

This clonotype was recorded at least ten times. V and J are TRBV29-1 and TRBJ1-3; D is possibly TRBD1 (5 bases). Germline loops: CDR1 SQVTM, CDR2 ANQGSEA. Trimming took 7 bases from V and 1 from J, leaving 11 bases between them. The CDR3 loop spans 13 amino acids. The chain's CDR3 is CSAGGESGNTIYF. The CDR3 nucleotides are TGCAGCGCCGGGGGGGAGTCTGGAAACACCATATATTTT.

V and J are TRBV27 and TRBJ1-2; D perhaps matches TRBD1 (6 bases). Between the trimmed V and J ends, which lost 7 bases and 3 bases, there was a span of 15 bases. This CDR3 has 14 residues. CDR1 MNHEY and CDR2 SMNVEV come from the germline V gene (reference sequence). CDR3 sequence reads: CASKKGGVDYGYTF. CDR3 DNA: TGTGCCAGCAAAAAGGGGGGTGTAGACTATGGCTACACCTTC.

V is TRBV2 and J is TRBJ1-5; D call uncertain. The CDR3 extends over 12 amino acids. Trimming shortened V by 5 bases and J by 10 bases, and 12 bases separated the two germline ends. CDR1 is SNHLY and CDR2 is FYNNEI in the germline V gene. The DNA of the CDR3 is TGTGCCAGCAGTACGGGGTCCGACCCCCAGCATTTT. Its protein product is CASSTGSDPQHF.

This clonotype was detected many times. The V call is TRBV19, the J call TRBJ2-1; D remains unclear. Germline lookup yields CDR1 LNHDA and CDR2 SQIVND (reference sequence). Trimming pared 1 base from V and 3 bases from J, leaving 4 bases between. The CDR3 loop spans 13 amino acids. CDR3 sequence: CASSIALYNEQFF. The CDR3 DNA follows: TGTGCCAGTAGTATAGCCCTCTACAATGAGCAGTTCTTC.

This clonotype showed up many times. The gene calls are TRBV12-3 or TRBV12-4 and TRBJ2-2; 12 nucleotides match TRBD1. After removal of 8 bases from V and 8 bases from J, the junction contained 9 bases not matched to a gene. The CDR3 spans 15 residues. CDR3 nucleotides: TGTGCCAGCCGGCCGGGACAGGGGGCGTCGGGGGAGCTGTTTTTT. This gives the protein CASRPGQGASGELFF.

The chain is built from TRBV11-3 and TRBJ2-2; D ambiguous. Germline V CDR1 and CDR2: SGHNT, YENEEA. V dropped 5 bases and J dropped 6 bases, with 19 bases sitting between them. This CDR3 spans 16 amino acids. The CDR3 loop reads CASSRSPPSVAGELFF. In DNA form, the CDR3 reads TGTGCCAGCAGCCGATCCCCCCCGTCTGTGGCCGGGGAGCTGTTTTTT.

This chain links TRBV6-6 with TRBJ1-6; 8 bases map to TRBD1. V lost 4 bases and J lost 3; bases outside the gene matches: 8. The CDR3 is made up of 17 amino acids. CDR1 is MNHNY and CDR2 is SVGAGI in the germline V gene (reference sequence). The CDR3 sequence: CASSSRGQDHYNSPLHF. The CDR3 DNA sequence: TGTGCCAGCAGTTCCCGGGGACAGGACCACTATAATTCACCCCTCCACTTT.

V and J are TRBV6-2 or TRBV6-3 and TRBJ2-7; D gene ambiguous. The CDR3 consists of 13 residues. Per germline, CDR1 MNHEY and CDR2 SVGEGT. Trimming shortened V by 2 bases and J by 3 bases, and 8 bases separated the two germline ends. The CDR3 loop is CASSYGQRYEQYF. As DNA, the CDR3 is TGTGCCAGCAGTTACGGTCAGCGCTACGAGCAGTACTTC.

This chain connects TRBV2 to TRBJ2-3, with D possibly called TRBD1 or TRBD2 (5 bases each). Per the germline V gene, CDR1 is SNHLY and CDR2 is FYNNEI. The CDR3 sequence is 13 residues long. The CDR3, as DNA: TGTATCAGCGTCAGGGACCCCACAGATACGCAGTATTTT. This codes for CISVRDPTDTQYF.

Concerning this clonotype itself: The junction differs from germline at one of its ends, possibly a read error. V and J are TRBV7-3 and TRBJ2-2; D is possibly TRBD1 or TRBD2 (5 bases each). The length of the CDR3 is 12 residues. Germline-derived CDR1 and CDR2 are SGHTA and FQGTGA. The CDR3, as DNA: TGTGCCAGCAGCTTTAACACCGGGGCGCTGTTTTTT. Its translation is CASSFNTGALFF.

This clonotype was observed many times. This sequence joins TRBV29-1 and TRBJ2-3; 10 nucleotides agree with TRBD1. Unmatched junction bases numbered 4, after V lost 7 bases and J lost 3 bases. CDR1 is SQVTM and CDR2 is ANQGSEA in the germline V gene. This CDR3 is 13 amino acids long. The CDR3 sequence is CSGGTGVTDTQYF. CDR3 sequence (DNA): TGCAGCGGTGGGACAGGGGTAACAGATACGCAGTATTTT.

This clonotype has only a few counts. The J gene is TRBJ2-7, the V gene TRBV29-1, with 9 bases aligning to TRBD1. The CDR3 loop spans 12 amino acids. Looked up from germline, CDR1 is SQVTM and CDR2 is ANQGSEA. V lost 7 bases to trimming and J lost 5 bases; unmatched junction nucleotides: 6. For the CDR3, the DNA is TGCAGCGCTAGGACAGGGGACCACGAGCAGTACTTC. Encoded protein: CSARTGDHEQYF.

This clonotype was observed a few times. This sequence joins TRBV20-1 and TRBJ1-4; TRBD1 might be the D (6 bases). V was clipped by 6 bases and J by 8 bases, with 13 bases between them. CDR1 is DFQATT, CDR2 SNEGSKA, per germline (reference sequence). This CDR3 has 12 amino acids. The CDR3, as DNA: TGCAGTGCACTACAGGGTCGGGAAAAACTGTTTTTT. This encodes CSALQGREKLFF.

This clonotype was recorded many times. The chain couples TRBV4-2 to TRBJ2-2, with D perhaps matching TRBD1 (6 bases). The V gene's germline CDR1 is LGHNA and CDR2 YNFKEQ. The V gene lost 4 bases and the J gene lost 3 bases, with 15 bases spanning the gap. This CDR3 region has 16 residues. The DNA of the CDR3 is TGTGCCAGCAGCCGGTTCAGCAGGGGCGACACCGGGGAGCTGTTTTTT. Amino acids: CASSRFSRGDTGELFF.

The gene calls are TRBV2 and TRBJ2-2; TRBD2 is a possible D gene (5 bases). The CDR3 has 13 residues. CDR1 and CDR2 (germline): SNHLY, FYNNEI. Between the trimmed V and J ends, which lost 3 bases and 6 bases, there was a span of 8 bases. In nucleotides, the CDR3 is TGTGCCAGCAGTGAGAGCGGACCCGGGGAGCTGTTTTTT. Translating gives CASSESGPGELFF.

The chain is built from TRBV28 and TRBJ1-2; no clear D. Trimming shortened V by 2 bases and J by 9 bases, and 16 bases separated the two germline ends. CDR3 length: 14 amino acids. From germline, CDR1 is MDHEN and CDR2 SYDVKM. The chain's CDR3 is CASSLTTLNFRYTF. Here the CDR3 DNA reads TGTGCCAGCAGTTTAACGACACTTAACTTCCGCTACACCTTC.

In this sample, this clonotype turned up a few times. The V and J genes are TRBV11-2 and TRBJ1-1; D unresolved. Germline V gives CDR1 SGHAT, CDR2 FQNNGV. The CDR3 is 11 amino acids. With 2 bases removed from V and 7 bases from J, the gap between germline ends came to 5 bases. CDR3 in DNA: TGTGCCAGCAGCTTATTTAATGAAGCTTTCTTT. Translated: CASSLFNEAFF.

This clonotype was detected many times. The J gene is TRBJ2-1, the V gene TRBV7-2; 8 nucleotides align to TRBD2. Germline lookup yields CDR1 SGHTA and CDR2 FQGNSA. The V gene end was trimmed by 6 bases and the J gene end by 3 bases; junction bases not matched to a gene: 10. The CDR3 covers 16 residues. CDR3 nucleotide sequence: TGTGCCAGCAGGGACAGCGGGGGAGGATACTACAATGAGCAGTTCTTC. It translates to CASRDSGGGYYNEQFF.